A selection of T cell receptor beta chains follows, all from one sample in a study of identical twins. MiXCR, applied by TCRdb to the 5' RACE reads, yields one record per CDR3 protein. Found here are 500,000 or so distinct CDR3 sequences, around an eighth of them singletons; the top ten hold 0.95% to 1%. The data were also submitted as part of a second study, on yellow fever vaccine responses in identical twins.

Sequencing input: CD4+ T cells sorted from blood. These receptors were taken from a young woman in good health. Each CDR3 is given with its conserved first and last residue. Fields, in order: D gene, J gene, CDR3 length, V gene, clone size, CDR3 DNA, CDR3 protein. The D gene is left open where the match is weak. Rows may omit the clone size; those that give it use once, few, many or a size class.

>-|TRBJ1-5|15|TRBV5-8|-
TGTGCCAGCAGCTTGCCAGGGACGCGCCATCAGCCCCAGCATTTT
CASSLPGTRHQPQHF
>-|TRBJ1-6|15|TRBV20-1|few
TGCAGTGTAAACCCACCGGCGGGGGTGGGTTCACCCCTCCACTTT
CSVNPPAGVGSPLHF
>TRBD2|TRBJ2-5|14|TRBV20-1|few
TGCTGTGCTCGACTAGCGGGGGGTCAGGAGACCCAGTACTTC
CCARLAGGQETQYF
>-|TRBJ2-3|15|TRBV7-2|few
TGTGCCAGCAGCCTCGCCGATGGGGGTCCAGATACGCAGTATTTT
CASSLADGGPDTQYF
>-|TRBJ2-3|17|TRBV3-1|-
TGTGCCAGCAGCCAAGTGGCCAAGGCTCTACGCACAGATACGCAGTATTTT
CASSQVAKALRTDTQYF
>-|TRBJ1-6|15|TRBV6-1|-
TGTGCCAGCAGTCGCCCGCTAACGGGAGATTCACCCCTCCACTTT
CASSRPLTGDSPLHF
>-|TRBJ2-7|13|TRBV5-5|-
TGTGCCAGCAGAGGCCCGAATTCCTACGAGCAGTACTTC
CASRGPNSYEQYF
>TRBD1|TRBJ2-2|16|TRBV7-2|few
TGTGCCAGCAGCACAGGACAGGGGGCGGGAACCGGGGAGCTGTTTTTT
CASSTGQGAGTGELFF
>-|TRBJ2-5|15|TRBV7-2|-
TGTGCCAGCAGCCCGGCGGCAGGGAAAGGGGAGACCCAGTACTTC
CASSPAAGKGETQYF
>-|TRBJ1-1|17|TRBV29-1|-
TGCAGCGCACCACGGAAAAACGTTATCTGCAGGAACACTGAAGCTTTCTTT
CSAPRKNVICRNTEAFF
>TRBD2|TRBJ2-7|14|TRBV20-1|few
TGCAGTGCGAAGACTAGGCGGGGGACCTACGAGCAGTACTTC
CSAKTRRGTYEQYF
>-|TRBJ2-3|14|TRBV20-1|-
TGCAGTGCCCCAAGGGACCCCGGCACAGATACGCAGTATTTT
CSAPRDPGTDTQYF
>-|TRBJ1-4|13|TRBV29-1|-
TGCAGCGTTGAGTTTCTTTCGGGAGAAAAACTGTTTTTT
CSVEFLSGEKLFF
>-|TRBJ2-1|16|TRBV29-1|many
TGCAGCGTCCGGGGATATACAAAGGAAGGGGCCAATGAGCAGTTCTTC
CSVRGYTKEGANEQFF
>TRBD1|TRBJ2-7|17|TRBV6-1|few
TGTGCCAGCAGCCGGACACAGGGGGCGGCTGTCTCCTACGAGCAGTACTTC
CASSRTQGAAVSYEQYF
>-|TRBJ2-2|13|TRBV6-1|few
TGTGCCAGCACCCCGTTGCCATCAGGGGAGCTGTTTTTT
CASTPLPSGELFF
>-|TRBJ2-7|14|TRBV5-1|few
TGCGCCAGCAGCCCCGAGGTAGAACCCTACGAGCAGTACTTC
CASSPEVEPYEQYF
>TRBD2|TRBJ2-7|17|TRBV27|-
TGTGCCAGCAGTTTATCAACTAGCGGGAGTCGGTCCTACGAGCAGTACTTC
CASSLSTSGSRSYEQYF
>TRBD2|TRBJ2-7|19|TRBV3-1|-
TGTGCCAGCAGCCAAGATTTAAGGCGACTAGCGGGGGTATCCTACGAGCAGTACTTC
CASSQDLRRLAGVSYEQYF
>-|TRBJ2-7|12|TRBV28|many
TGTGCCAGCCGTTCTCCCTCCTACGAGCAGTACTTC
CASRSPSYEQYF
>TRBD2|TRBJ2-1|19|TRBV5-6|-
TGTGCCAGCAGCTTGGGGCTAGCGGGAGGCCCACCCCCTGAAGGTGAGCAGTTCTTC
CASSLGLAGGPPPEGEQFF
>TRBD1|TRBJ1-6|13|TRBV2|-
TGTGCCAGCAGTGGGACAGGGGATTCACCCCTCCACTTT
CASSGTGDSPLHF
>TRBD1|TRBJ2-7|16|TRBV5-1|few
TGCGCCAGCAGCTTGGCCGTGGGACAGGGGGTTTACGAGCAGTACTTC
CASSLAVGQGVYEQYF
>-|TRBJ1-1|17|TRBV7-9|-
TGTGCCAGCAGCAAAGCCGTCCGGGACAATATGAACACTGAAGCTTTCTTT
CASSKAVRDNMNTEAFF
>-|TRBJ2-7|15|TRBV15|-
TGTGCCACCAGCCCCGGAGGAGGGGGCTCCTACGAGCAGTACTTC
CATSPGGGGSYEQYF
>TRBD1|TRBJ1-4|14|TRBV5-1|many
TGCGCCAGCAGCCCACAGGGGTTTAATGAAAAACTGTTTTTT
CASSPQGFNEKLFF
>TRBD2|TRBJ2-5|15|TRBV12-3/TRBV12-4|-
TGTGCCAGCAACCTCGGCGGGGGGGCCTTAGAGACCCAGTACTTC
CASNLGGGALETQYF
>TRBD1|TRBJ2-1|15|TRBV7-9|-
TGTGCCAGCAGCCGCCGGGACAGGGTAGACAATGAGCAGTTCTTC
CASSRRDRVDNEQFF
>TRBD2|TRBJ2-5|21|TRBV3-1|-
TGTGCCAGCAGCCAAGATTCTCGGGGGGGGGTTAAAAAGGTGGTCCAAGAGACCCAGTACTTC
CASSQDSRGGVKKVVQETQYF
>-|TRBJ1-1|15|TRBV11-2|many
TGTGCCAGCAGCCCTGCGACAGGTCGGAACACTGAAGCTTTCTTT
CASSPATGRNTEAFF
>TRBD1|TRBJ1-1|15|TRBV12-3/TRBV12-4|many
TGTGCCAGCAGTGAGAGGACAGGAACAAACACTGAAGCTTTCTTT
CASSERTGTNTEAFF
>-|TRBJ2-7|16|TRBV5-1|few
TGCGCCAGCAGCTTGGCCGCGTCGGGCGGGCCCTACGAGCAGTACTTC
CASSLAASGGPYEQYF
>TRBD1|TRBJ2-7|13|TRBV29-1|few
TGCAGCGTGCCGGGACAGAATTCCTACGAGCAGTACTTC
CSVPGQNSYEQYF
>-|TRBJ1-4|12|TRBV6-6|few
TGTGCCAGCAGGGCAACTAATGAAAAACTGTTTTTT
CASRATNEKLFF
>TRBD2|TRBJ2-2|14|TRBV9|-
TGTGCCAGCAGCGTAGAACTAGCGTTCGGGGAGCTGTTTTTT
CASSVELAFGELFF
>-|TRBJ2-3|11|TRBV29-1|few
TGCAGCGTTGAAGTGGTAGATACGCAGTATTTT
CSVEVVDTQYF
>TRBD2|TRBJ2-5|18|TRBV11-1|-
TGTGCCAGCAGCTTATCGGGGGGAAGGAGGAGGTACCAAGAGACCCAGTACTTC
CASSLSGGRRRYQETQYF
>-|TRBJ2-3|16|TRBV5-1|many
TGCGCCAGCAGCTTGTTCCTTGCCTCTCTGGGTGATACGCAGTATTTT
CASSLFLASLGDTQYF
>TRBD2|TRBJ2-7|16|TRBV5-1|few
TGCGCCAGCAGCTTTGAACTAGCGGGGAGCTCCTACGAGCAGTACTTC
CASSFELAGSSYEQYF
>-|TRBJ2-2|16|TRBV12-5|few
TGTGCTAGTGGTTTAGCTACTCAACAGGGAACCGGGGAGCTGTTTTTT
CASGLATQQGTGELFF
>-|TRBJ2-2|15|TRBV4-3|-
TGCGCCAGCAGCCAAGCCATGGGACACACCGGGGAGCTGTTTTTT
CASSQAMGHTGELFF
>-|TRBJ2-3|13|TRBV29-1|few
TGCAGCGTTGCCCAGATCGTCGGAGATACGCAGTATTTT
CSVAQIVGDTQYF
>TRBD2|TRBJ2-5|17|TRBV5-4|-
TGTGCCAGCAGCAGGACTAGCGGAGGGGCGGGGGGAGAGACCCAGTACTTC
CASSRTSGGAGGETQYF
>-|TRBJ1-1|14|TRBV10-3|many
TGTGCCATCAGTGAGTCGTACGGATCCACTGAAGCTTTCTTT
CAISESYGSTEAFF
>-|TRBJ2-1|14|TRBV15|many
TGTGCCACCAGCAGAGATGGGGGCAACAATGAGCAGTTCTTC
CATSRDGGNNEQFF
>-|TRBJ2-7|14|TRBV7-2|few
TGTGCCAGCAGCCCCATCAGGGGGGTCTACGAGCAGTACTTC
CASSPIRGVYEQYF